One sample yielded the 15 T cell receptor beta chains listed below, sequenced in a study of human T cells and chemical hapten exposure. MiXCR was run by TCRdb on the RACE reads, yielding one entry per CDR3 protein. The sample includes some 340,000 distinct CDR3 sequences, around 7% of them seen just once. Time point described: patch test 1, 2 weeks after DPC sensitization. The treatment was: therapeutic diphenylcyclopropenone sensitization with weekly scalp DPC. The sample was whole blood, taken in connection with sensitization to the hapten diphenylcyclopropenone (DPC). These TCRs come from a woman under 30 with alopecia areata. Some clones in this sample may be carry-over from other donors' samples.

This clonotype occurred many times. This chain connects TRBV13 to TRBJ1-1; D may be TRBD1 (5 bases). The CDR3 has 13 amino acids. CDR1 and CDR2 from the germline V gene are PRHDT and FYEKMQ (reference sequence). V was clipped by 10 bases and J by 11 bases, with 23 bases between them. The CDR3 protein is CATRGRGGPGAFF. The CDR3 DNA sequence: TGTGCCACCCGGGGGAGGGGCGGACCGGGGGCTTTCTTT.

A few counts support this clonotype. The chain joins TRBV18 to TRBJ2-2; D not certain. Germline assignment: CDR1 KGHSH and CDR2 LQKENI. V lost 0 bases and J lost 5, with 13 bases in between. The CDR3 is 16 residues long. CDR3 protein: CASSPPGPLRTGELFF. The CDR3 DNA reads TGTGCCAGCTCACCACCCGGGCCTCTGAGAACCGGGGAGCTGTTTTTT.

This clonotype was recorded at least ten times. The chain uses TRBV7-2 and TRBJ1-2; 8 nucleotides match TRBD1. Per the germline V gene, CDR1 is SGHTA and CDR2 is FQGNSA. This CDR3 has 15 amino acids. V lost 5 bases, J lost 4 bases, and 9 bases stayed unmatched. CDR3 protein: CASSIGTGRTYGYTF. Here the CDR3 DNA reads TGTGCCAGCAGCATAGGGACAGGTCGAACCTATGGCTACACCTTC. The whole variable domain, remainder taken from reference TRBV7-2 and TRBJ1-2, is GAGVSQSPSNKVTEKGKDVELRCDPISGHTALYWYRQSLGQGLEFLIYFQGNSAPDKSGLPSDRFSAERTGGSVSTLTIQRTQQEDSAVYLCASSIGTGRTYGYTFGSGTRLTVV.

The chain links TRBV5-5 to TRBJ1-1; 9 nucleotides align to TRBD1. This CDR3 comprises 14 residues. V shed 9 bases and J 5 bases; nucleotides not matched to a gene: 11. Germline CDR1 and CDR2: SGHKS and YYEKEE (reference sequence). The CDR3 DNA reads TGTGCCACTGCCTCCGGGACAGGGAGGACTGAAGCTTTCTTT. This translates into CATASGTGRTEAFF.

Ten or more counts support this clonotype. The V and J genes are TRBV4-3 and TRBJ2-3; TRBD2 is a possible D gene (5 bases). V gave up 0 bases and J gave up 0 bases, with 13 bases separating them. Germline V gene data show CDR1 as LGHNA and CDR2 as YSLEER. This CDR3 spans 17 amino acids. This CDR3 reads CASSQDRDFSSTDTQYF. As DNA, the CDR3 is TGCGCCAGCAGCCAAGACCGGGATTTTTCTAGCACAGATACGCAGTATTTT.

The chain links TRBV12-3 or TRBV12-4 to TRBJ2-3; no clear D gene. This CDR3 spans 15 amino acids. Trimming pared 1 base from V and 2 bases from J, leaving 10 bases between. The CDR3 DNA reads TGTGCCAGCAGTTTAGAAATAGCCACCACAGATACGCAGTATTTT. Its translation is CASSLEIATTDTQYF.

This clonotype was counted only a few times. The gene calls are TRBV6-5 and TRBJ1-4; D gene ambiguous. Between the trimmed V and J ends, which lost 8 bases and 3 bases, there was a span of 13 bases. Germline CDR1 is MNHEY and CDR2 is SVGAGI. The CDR3 contains 14 residues. The CDR3 reads CASSMEASNEKLFF. The CDR3, as DNA: TGTGCCAGCTCTATGGAAGCGTCTAATGAAAAACTGTTTTTT.

The chain couples TRBV19 to TRBJ2-7, with TRBD1 matching over 7 bases. Per the germline V gene, CDR1 is LNHDA and CDR2 is SQIVND (reference sequence). This CDR3 contains 14 residues. With 5 bases clipped from V and 0 bases from J, the junction kept 4 bases outside the gene matches. The CDR3 protein is CASSLGQDSYEQYF. The DNA of the CDR3 is TGTGCCAGTAGTCTCGGACAGGACTCCTACGAGCAGTACTTC.

V gene TRBV7-2 combines with J gene TRBJ1-1; perhaps TRBD1 as D (5 bases). Germline lookup yields CDR1 SGHTA and CDR2 FQGNSA. Trimming pared 6 bases from V and 1 base from J, leaving 12 bases between. CDR3 size: 14 residues. The CDR3 region has the DNA TGTGCCAGCAGTTGGGACGGAACGAACACTGAAGCTTTCTTT. Encoded protein: CASSWDGTNTEAFF.

This sequence joins TRBV13 and TRBJ1-2, with a tentative D call TRBD1 (6 bases). This CDR3 region has 13 residues. V lost 2 bases to trimming and J lost 7 bases, with 11 bases between them. Germline loops: CDR1 PRHDT, CDR2 FYEKMQ (reference sequence). CDR3 nucleotide sequence: TGTGCCAGCAGCTTATACAGGGCCGGTGGCTACACCTTC. Encoded protein: CASSLYRAGGYTF.

This clonotype came up a few times. The chain links TRBV2 to TRBJ1-6, with 10 positions matching TRBD1. Germline values: CDR1 SNHLY, CDR2 FYNNEI. The CDR3 consists of 14 residues. V lost 7 bases, J lost 9 bases, and 6 bases stayed unmatched. The chain's CDR3 is CASKSGTGASPLHF. In nucleotides, the CDR3 is TGTGCCAGCAAGTCCGGGACAGGGGCTTCACCCCTCCACTTT.

The rearrangement links TRBV10-3 to TRBJ2-7; D unclear. The V end lost 4 bases, the J end lost 1 base, and 8 bases lay between the germline ends. Germline V gene sequence: CDR1 ENHRY, CDR2 SYGVKD. CDR3 length equals 13 residues. CDR3 in DNA: TGTGCCATCAGTGCGTCAGAGTCCTACGAGCAGTACTTC. Translated, it gives CAISASESYEQYF.

This clonotype was recorded at least ten times. This sequence joins TRBV29-1 and TRBJ1-5; the D gene is possibly TRBD1 (6 bases). CDR3 length: 14 amino acids. CDR1 is SQVTM, CDR2 ANQGSEA, per germline. Between the trimmed V and J ends, which lost 4 bases and 0 bases, there was a span of 10 bases. Written as DNA, the CDR3 is TGCAGCGTTGCGGACAGCAATAGCAATCAGCCCCAGCATTTT. Its translation: CSVADSNSNQPQHF. The whole variable domain, remainder taken from reference TRBV29-1 and TRBJ1-5, is SAVISQKPSRDICQRGTSLTIQCQVDSQVTMMFWYRQQPGQSLTLIATANQGSEATYESGFVIDKFPISRPNLTFSTLTVSNMSPEDSSIYLCSVADSNSNQPQHFGDGTRLSIL.

This clonotype occurred many times. This chain uses TRBV12-3 or TRBV12-4 with TRBJ2-5; the match to TRBD2 covers 10 bases. The CDR3 contains 15 residues. V shed 6 bases, J shed 2 bases, and the junction held 6 bases outside the gene matches. The CDR3 DNA sequence: TGTGCCAGCAGCCGGACTAGCGGACAACAAGAGACCCAGTACTTC. Its protein is CASSRTSGQQETQYF.

V gene TRBV19 combines with J gene TRBJ1-5; no reliable D call. Between the trimmed V and J ends, which lost 5 bases and 6 bases, there was a span of 11 bases. The germline CDR1 and CDR2 sequences are LNHDA and SQIVND (reference sequence). The CDR3 spans 13 residues. The CDR3 spells CASSWGGGQPQHF. CDR3 DNA: TGTGCCAGTAGTTGGGGTGGTGGTCAGCCCCAGCATTTT.